Listed here are 22 T cell receptor beta chains from one sample, sequenced in a study of T cell repertoires in aging, cancer and after chemotherapy (dated by TCRdb to between 2018 and 2021). The sequencer was an Illumina MiSeq. Using a mixed TRB-A/B primer pool, multiplex touch-down PCR amplified rearranged TRB sequences covering the V, D and J segments. The raw public data were reprocessed by TCRdb itself: fastp quality trimming at Q25, MiXCR clonotype calling, in-frame beta chains only. CDR3 protein duplicates are merged, each entry listing the most common genes and DNA. This sample is represented by approximately 10,000 distinct CDR3 sequences; around two fifths of them were singletons. The leading ten clones occupy approximately 1.8% of the sample. TCR beta rearrangements were amplified from genomic DNA extracted from peripheral blood rather than from sorted cells or RNA. Sequences were obtained from blood. These receptors were collected from a human donor in good health.

The V call is TRBV5-1, the J call TRBJ2-3, with 7 bases lining up with TRBD2. The CDR3 loop spans 14 amino acids. CDR1 and CDR2 from the germline V gene are SGHRS and YFSETQ. Trimming took 0 bases from V and 4 from J; bases not matched to a gene: 2. The CDR3 sequence is CASSLGLAADTQYF. The CDR3 nucleotides read TGCGCCAGCAGCTTGGGACTAGCTGCAGATACGCAGTATTTT.

The chain links TRBV6-9 to TRBJ2-5; D remains ambiguous. Germline V gene sequence: CDR1 MNHGY, CDR2 SVAAGI. V was clipped by 3 bases and J by 3 bases, with 8 bases between them. The CDR3 covers 13 residues. CDR3 in amino acids: CASSYRREETQYF. CDR3 bases: TGTGCCAGCAGTTACCGACGGGAAGAGACCCAGTACTTC.

The V call is TRBV6-2 or TRBV6-3, the J call TRBJ2-7, with TRBD1 identical over 7 bases. With 7 bases clipped from V and 4 bases from J, the junction kept 16 bases outside the gene matches. Per the germline V gene, CDR1 is MNHEY and CDR2 is SVGEGT. The CDR3 totals 16 residues. Written as DNA, the CDR3 is TGTGCCAGCACCCGACCGACAGGGACCCATCATTACGAGCAGTACTTC. Translating gives CASTRPTGTHHYEQYF.

By proportion, this clonotype is medium-sized. The chain is built from TRBV7-6 and TRBJ2-7, with D hard to call. Trimming left V 0 bases short and J 6 bases short, with 21 bases between. The germline V gene has CDR1 SGHVS and CDR2 FNYEAQ. The CDR3 is made up of 17 amino acids. CDR3 sequence reads: CASSLACLAIPSCEQYV. The CDR3 nucleotides are TGTGCCAGCAGCTTAGCCTGTTTGGCGATACCCTCGTGCGAGCAGTACGTC.

This clonotype showed up just a few times. V is TRBV28 and J is TRBJ1-2; perhaps TRBD1 as D (6 bases). The CDR3 has 12 amino acids. The ends were cut back, 6 bases at V and 4 bases at J, with 9 bases in the middle. From germline, CDR1 is MDHEN and CDR2 SYDVKM. The CDR3 sequence: CASSPDSYGYTF. The CDR3 coding sequence is TGTGCCAGCAGCCCGGACAGCTATGGCTACACCTTC.

The chain links TRBV18 to TRBJ1-6; D call uncertain. The CDR3 spans 12 residues. The ends were cut back, 0 bases at V and 10 bases at J, with 4 bases in the middle. Per the germline V gene, CDR1 is KGHSH and CDR2 is LQKENI. Written as DNA, the CDR3 is TGTGCCAGCTCACCACCGGGATCACCCCTCCACTTT. Residues: CASSPPGSPLHF. The full variable domain, with the rest looked up from reference TRBV18 and TRBJ1-6, is NAGVMQNPRHLVRRRGQEARLRCSPMKGHSHVYWYRQLPEEGLKFMVYLQKENIIDESGMPKERFSAEFPKEGPSILRIQQVVRGDSAAYFCASSPPGSPLHFGNGTRLTVT.

This sequence joins TRBV27 and TRBJ2-1, with 9 bases that match TRBD1. The germline V gene has CDR1 MNHEY and CDR2 SMNVEV (reference sequence). The CDR3 is 15 amino acids. V lost 5 bases and J lost 5; bases outside the gene matches: 7. CDR3 in amino acids: CASSRGDRENNEQFF. CDR3 coding DNA: TGTGCCAGCAGTCGGGGGGACAGGGAAAACAATGAGCAGTTCTTC.

The V call is TRBV20-1, the J call TRBJ2-6, with D possibly being TRBD1 or TRBD2 (5 bases each). V was shortened by 6 bases and J by 0 bases, with 9 bases between the two germline ends. The CDR3 is 14 amino acids. Germline values: CDR1 DFQATT, CDR2 SNEGSKA (reference sequence). CDR3 sequence: CSAGVSSGANVLTF. DNA for the CDR3: TGCAGTGCGGGGGTCAGCTCTGGGGCCAACGTCCTGACTTTC.

This chain connects TRBV20-1 to TRBJ2-3; weak D call: TRBD2 (5 bases). Looked up from germline, CDR1 is DFQATT and CDR2 is SNEGSKA (reference sequence). V was pared by 6 bases and J by 4 bases, with 8 bases between. The CDR3 is 11 amino acids. The CDR3 sequence is CSAASPDTQYF. DNA of the CDR3: TGCAGTGCGGCTAGCCCAGATACGCAGTATTTT.

This clonotype was seen more than once but under ten times. The chain has TRBV6-1 and TRBJ1-2; unclear D gene. V lost 0 bases, J lost 4 bases, and 12 bases lay in between. Germline V gene sequence: CDR1 MNHNS, CDR2 SASEGT. CDR3 length: 15 residues. CDR3 residues: CASSEALDGLYGYTF. CDR3 DNA: TGTGCCAGCAGTGAAGCGCTGGACGGACTCTATGGCTACACCTTC.

CDR3 bases: TGTGCCAGCAGTTATCCCAGCACACAGGAGCGCGCCAAAAACATTCAGTACTTC. Translated: CASSYPSTQERAKNIQYF. The rearrangement links TRBV6-5 to TRBJ2-4; D possibly corresponds to TRBD1 (5 bases). Germline V CDR1 and CDR2: MNHEY, SVGAGI. The V gene lost 3 bases and the J gene lost 1 base, with 19 bases spanning the gap. The CDR3 sequence is 18 residues long.

This clonotype turned up a few times. The V call is TRBV11-2, the J call TRBJ2-7; possibly TRBD1 for D (5 bases). Germline loops: CDR1 SGHAT, CDR2 FQNNGV. V gave up 3 bases and J gave up 7 bases, with 19 bases separating them. The CDR3 spans 15 residues. In nucleotides, the CDR3 is TGTGCCAGCAGCTTCAGTTTTGGAGTGGGGCTTGAGCAGTACGTC. This sequence encodes CASSFSFGVGLEQYV.

This clonotype was found a few times. This chain uses TRBV6-6 with TRBJ2-7, with 10 nucleotides matching TRBD1. The CDR3 has 14 amino acids. With V trimmed by 6 bases and J by 2 bases, 4 bases remained unmatched. Germline assignment: CDR1 MNHNY and CDR2 SVGAGI (reference sequence). The CDR3 nucleotides read TGTGCCAGCAGATTCGGACAGGGGGCCTACGAGCAGTACTTC. Translation: CASRFGQGAYEQYF.

This chain connects TRBV20-1 to TRBJ1-1; the D is unclear. Germline V lookup: CDR1 DFQATT, CDR2 SNEGSKA (reference sequence). The ends were cut back, 5 bases at V and 5 bases at J, with 15 bases in the middle. The CDR3 covers 13 residues. In nucleotides, the CDR3 is TGCAGTGCTGGCGGGTTGGTTGGGACTGAAGCTTTCTTT. This gives the protein CSAGGLVGTEAFF.

This clonotype was seen a few times. This rearrangement joins TRBV6-5 to TRBJ2-7, with D perhaps assigned TRBD1 or TRBD2 (7 bases each). Germline V gene data show CDR1 as MNHEY and CDR2 as SVGAGI. The CDR3 extends over 14 amino acids. Trimming shortened V by 5 bases and J by 3 bases, and 14 bases separated the two germline ends. The chain's CDR3 is CASSPTGEGYEQYV. DNA of the CDR3: TGTGCCAGCAGTCCTACAGGGGAGGGCTACGAGCAGTACGTC.

This clonotype occurred a few times. The chain joins TRBV29-1 to TRBJ2-1; maybe TRBD1 (5 bases). V shed 7 bases and J shed 2 bases, with 12 bases lying between them. CDR3 length: 13 residues. Germline-derived CDR1 and CDR2 are SQVTM and ANQGSEA. CDR3: CSASRVPYNEQFF. CDR3 DNA sequence: TGCAGCGCTTCCAGGGTCCCCTACAATGAGCAGTTCTTC.

The rearrangement links TRBV30 to TRBJ2-7; tentatively, D is TRBD1 (6 bases). Germline-derived CDR1 and CDR2 are GTSNPN and SVGIG (reference sequence). This CDR3 has 12 residues. The V and J ends lost 4 bases and 6 bases respectively, with 13 bases between them. This CDR3 is CAWTLQGIEQYF. The CDR3, as DNA: TGTGCCTGGACCCTTCAGGGGATCGAGCAGTACTTC.

This clonotype was seen only a few times. The chain combines TRBV7-6 with TRBJ2-7; D is ambiguous. The V and J ends lost 2 bases and 5 bases respectively, with 10 bases between them. Germline CDR1 and CDR2: SGHVS and FNYEAQ. This CDR3 spans 13 amino acids. The CDR3 protein is CASSLKTADEQYF. Written as DNA, the CDR3 is TGTGCCAGCAGCTTAAAGACCGCCGACGAGCAGTACTTC.

The rearrangement uses TRBV30 and TRBJ2-1, with 7 bases identical to TRBD1. Germline lookup yields CDR1 GTSNPN and CDR2 SVGIG (reference sequence). This CDR3 is 16 amino acids long. With 3 bases clipped from V and 2 bases from J, the junction kept 10 bases outside the gene matches. The CDR3 is CAWSEGTASPYNEQFF. DNA of the CDR3: TGTGCCTGGAGCGAAGGGACAGCTTCTCCCTACAATGAGCAGTTCTTC.

The J gene is TRBJ2-1, the V gene TRBV4-1; D is possibly TRBD1 (6 bases). CDR3 size: 16 residues. V was pared by 1 base and J by 0 bases, with 10 bases between. CDR1 is MGHRA, CDR2 YSYEKL, per germline. The CDR3 loop is CASSQAQGPSYNEQFF. The CDR3 DNA is TGCGCCAGCAGCCAAGCGCAGGGGCCCTCCTACAATGAGCAGTTCTTC.

The rearrangement uses TRBV18 and TRBJ2-4; 9 bases agree with TRBD1. V shed 3 bases and J 6 bases; nucleotides not matched to a gene: 9. This CDR3 comprises 16 residues. The V gene's germline CDR1 is KGHSH and CDR2 LQKENI. CDR3 nucleotides: TGTGCCAGCTCACCGGCCGGGACAGGGATGGGAAACATTCAGTACTTC. Protein sequence: CASSPAGTGMGNIQYF.

V and J are TRBV25-1 and TRBJ2-2, with a possible D match to TRBD1 (6 bases). The CDR3 length is 15 residues. Germline loops: CDR1 MGHDK, CDR2 SYGVNS. V lost 5 bases and J 0 bases, leaving 10 bases between the germline ends. The CDR3 loop is CASSRRGTNTGELFF. The CDR3, as DNA: TGTGCCAGCAGTCGCAGGGGCACGAACACCGGGGAGCTGTTTTTT.